This T cell receptor (beta chain) was sequenced during a study of T cells of healthy individuals listed by TCRdb under 2018. V is cut back by 6 bases and J by 5 bases, with 4 bases in the junction unmatched. The cysteine opens and the phenylalanine closes a CDR3 of 14 amino acids. Of the read, only the CDR3 DNA is kept; its 42 bases are in frame from base 1. CDR1 and CDR2 were assigned from the germline V gene as MGHDK and SYGVNS. The library was built by means of 5' RACE. For sequencing, an Illumina MiSeq was employed. In-frame beta chains were kept once TCRdb had trimmed the public reads at Q25 with fastp and called clones with MiXCR. CDR3 protein duplicates are merged, each entry listing the most common genes and DNA. This sample has roughly 87,000 distinct CDR3 sequences in its table, and approximately 18% of those were observed once. The ten largest account for under 7.5% of the sample. As concerns this clonotype: Its specific antigen is unknown. Per-base quality was not reported, and no clone a single base away is much larger than it.

This clonotype originated in a human donor in good health. The chain is encoded by TRBV25-1 joined to TRBJ2-1; 10 central nucleotides agree with TRBD1. The CDR3 region: CASSGTGADNEQFF. DNA sequence: TGTGCCAGCAGCGGGACAGGGGCTGACAATGAGCAGTTCTTC. The CDR3, completed at both ends by the reference TRBV25-1 and TRBJ2-1 genes, gives the full variable domain EADIYQTPRYLVIGTGKKITLECSQTMGHDKMYWYQQDPGMELHLIHYSYGVNSTEKGDLSSESTVSRIRTEHFPLTLESARPSHTSQYLCASSGTGADNEQFFGPGTRLTVL.